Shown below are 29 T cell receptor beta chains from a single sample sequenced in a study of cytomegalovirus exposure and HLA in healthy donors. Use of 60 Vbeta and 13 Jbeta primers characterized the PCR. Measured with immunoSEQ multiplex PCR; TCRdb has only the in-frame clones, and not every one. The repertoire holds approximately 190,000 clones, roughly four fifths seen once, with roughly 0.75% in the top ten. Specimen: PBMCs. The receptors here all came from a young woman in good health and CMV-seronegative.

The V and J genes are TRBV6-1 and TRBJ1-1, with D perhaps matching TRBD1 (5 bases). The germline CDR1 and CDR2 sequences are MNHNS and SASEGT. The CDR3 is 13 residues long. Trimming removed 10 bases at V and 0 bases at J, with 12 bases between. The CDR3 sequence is CANQGDLNTEAFF. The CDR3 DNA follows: TGTGCCAACCAAGGGGATTTGAACACTGAAGCTTTCTTT.

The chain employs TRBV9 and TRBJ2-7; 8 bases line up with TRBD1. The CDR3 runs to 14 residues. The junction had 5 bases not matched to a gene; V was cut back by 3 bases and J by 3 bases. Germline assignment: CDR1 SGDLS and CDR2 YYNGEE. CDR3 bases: TGTGCCAGCAGCGCCGGGACAGGAGTCTACGAGCAGTACTTC. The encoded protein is CASSAGTGVYEQYF.

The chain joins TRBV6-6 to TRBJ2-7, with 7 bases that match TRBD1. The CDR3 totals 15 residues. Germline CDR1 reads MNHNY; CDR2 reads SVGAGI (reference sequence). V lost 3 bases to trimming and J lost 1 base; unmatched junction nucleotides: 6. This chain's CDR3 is CASSYLTGSSYEQYF. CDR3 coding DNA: TGTGCCAGCAGTTATTTGACAGGGAGTTCCTACGAGCAGTACTTC.

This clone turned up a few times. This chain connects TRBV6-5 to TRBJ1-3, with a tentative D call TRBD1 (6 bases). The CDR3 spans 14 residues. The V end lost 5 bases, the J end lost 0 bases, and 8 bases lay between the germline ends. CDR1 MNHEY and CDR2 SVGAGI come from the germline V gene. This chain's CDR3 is CASSTGFSGNTIYF. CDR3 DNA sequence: TGTGCCAGCAGTACAGGGTTCTCTGGAAACACCATATATTTT.

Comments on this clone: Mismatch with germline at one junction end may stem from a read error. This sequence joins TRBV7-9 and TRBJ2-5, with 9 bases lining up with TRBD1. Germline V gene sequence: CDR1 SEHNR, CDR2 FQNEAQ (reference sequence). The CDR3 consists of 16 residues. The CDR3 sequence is CSSSPRTGEYQETQYF. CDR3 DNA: TGTTCCAGCAGCCCCCGGACAGGGGAATATCAAGAGACCCAGTACTTC.

The CDR3 DNA sequence: TGTGCCAGCAGCTTAGTGACTAGGGGAAACGAGCAGTACTTC. Translated: CASSLVTRGNEQYF. The V call is TRBV7-6, the J call TRBJ2-7, with a tentative D call TRBD2 (6 bases). Trimming stripped 1 base from V and 5 bases from J, with 12 bases between. There are 14 residues in the CDR3. Looked up from germline, CDR1 is SGHVS and CDR2 is FNYEAQ.

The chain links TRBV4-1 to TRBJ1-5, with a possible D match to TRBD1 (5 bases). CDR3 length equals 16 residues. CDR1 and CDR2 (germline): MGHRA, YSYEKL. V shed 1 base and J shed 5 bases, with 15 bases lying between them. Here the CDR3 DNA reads TGCGCCAGCAGCCAAGCTGGGGGTCGGGAGGATCAGCCCCAGCATTTT. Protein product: CASSQAGGREDQPQHF.

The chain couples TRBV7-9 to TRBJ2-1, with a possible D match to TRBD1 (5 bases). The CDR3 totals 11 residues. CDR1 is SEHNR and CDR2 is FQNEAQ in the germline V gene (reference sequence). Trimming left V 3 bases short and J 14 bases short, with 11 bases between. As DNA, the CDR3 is TGTGCCAGCAGCTTTTCAGGGTGGAAGTTCTTC. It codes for CASSFSGWKFF.

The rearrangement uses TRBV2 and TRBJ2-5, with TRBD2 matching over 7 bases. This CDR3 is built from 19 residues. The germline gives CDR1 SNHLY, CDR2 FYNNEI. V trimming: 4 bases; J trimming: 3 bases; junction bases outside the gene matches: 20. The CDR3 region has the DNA TGTGCCAGCAGTGTGGACGGGGAGGGAGCATCGTCGGGAGAAGAGACCCAGTACTTC. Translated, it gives CASSVDGEGASSGEETQYF. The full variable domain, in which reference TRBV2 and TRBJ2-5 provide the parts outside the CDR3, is EPEVTQTPSHQVTQMGQEVILRCVPISNHLYFYWYRQILGQKVEFLVSFYNNEISEKSEIFDDQFSVERPDGSNFTLKIRSTKLEDSAMYFCASSVDGEGASSGEETQYFGPGTRLLVL.

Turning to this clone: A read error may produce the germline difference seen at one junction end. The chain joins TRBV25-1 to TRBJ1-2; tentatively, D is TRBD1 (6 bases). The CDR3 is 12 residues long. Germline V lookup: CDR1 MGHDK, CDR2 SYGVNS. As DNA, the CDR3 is TGTGCCACCCACTCATGGGGGGGGCAGGGACACTTC. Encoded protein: CATHSWGGQGHF.

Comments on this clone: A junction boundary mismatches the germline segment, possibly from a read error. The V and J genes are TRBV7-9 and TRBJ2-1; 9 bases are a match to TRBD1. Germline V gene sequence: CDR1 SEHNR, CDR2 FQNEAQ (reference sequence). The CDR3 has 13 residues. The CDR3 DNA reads TGTTCCAGCAGCTTAGAGGGGACAGGGATCGAGTTCTTC. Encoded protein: CSSSLEGTGIEFF.

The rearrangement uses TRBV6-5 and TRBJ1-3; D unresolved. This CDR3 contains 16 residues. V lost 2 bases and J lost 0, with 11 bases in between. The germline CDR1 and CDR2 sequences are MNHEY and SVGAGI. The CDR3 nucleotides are TGTGCCAGCAGTTACGGGCCAGACTACTCTGGAAACACCATATATTTT. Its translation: CASSYGPDYSGNTIYF.

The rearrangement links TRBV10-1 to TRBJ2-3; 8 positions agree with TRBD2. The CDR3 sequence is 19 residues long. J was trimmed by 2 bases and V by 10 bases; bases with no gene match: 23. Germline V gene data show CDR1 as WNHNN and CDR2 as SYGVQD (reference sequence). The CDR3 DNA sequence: TGCGCCATTAACAGGGATCGGGTCAGCGGGAGACGATTCACAGATACGCAGTATTTT. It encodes CAINRDRVSGRRFTDTQYF.

The CDR3 spells CASSFSPLPTYEQYF. CDR3 in DNA: TGTGCCAGCAGTTTTTCGCCTCTTCCTACCTACGAGCAGTACTTC. The chain carries TRBV28 and TRBJ2-7, with D unresolved. This CDR3 spans 15 amino acids. The germline V and J ends were trimmed by 3 bases and 2 bases, with 14 bases remaining between them. Germline assignment: CDR1 MDHEN and CDR2 SYDVKM.

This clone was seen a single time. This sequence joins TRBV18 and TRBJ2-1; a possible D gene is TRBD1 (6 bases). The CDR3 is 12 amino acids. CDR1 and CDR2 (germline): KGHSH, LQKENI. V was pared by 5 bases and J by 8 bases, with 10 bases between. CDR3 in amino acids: CASSSNRDEQFF. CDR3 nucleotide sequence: TGTGCCAGCTCATCGAACAGGGATGAGCAGTTCTTC.

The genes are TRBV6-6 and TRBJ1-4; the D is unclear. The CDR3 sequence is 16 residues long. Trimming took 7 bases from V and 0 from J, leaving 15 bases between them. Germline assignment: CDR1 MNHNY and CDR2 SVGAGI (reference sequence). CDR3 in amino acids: CASKQKSGATNEKLFF. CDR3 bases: TGTGCCAGCAAACAAAAATCGGGTGCAACTAATGAAAAACTGTTTTTT.

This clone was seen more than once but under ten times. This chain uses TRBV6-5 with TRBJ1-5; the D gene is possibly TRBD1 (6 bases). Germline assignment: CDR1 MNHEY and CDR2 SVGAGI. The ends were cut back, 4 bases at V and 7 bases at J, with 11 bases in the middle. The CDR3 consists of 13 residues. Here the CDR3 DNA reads TGTGCCAGCAGTTCTACAGGGTACCAGCCCCAGCATTTT. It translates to CASSSTGYQPQHF.

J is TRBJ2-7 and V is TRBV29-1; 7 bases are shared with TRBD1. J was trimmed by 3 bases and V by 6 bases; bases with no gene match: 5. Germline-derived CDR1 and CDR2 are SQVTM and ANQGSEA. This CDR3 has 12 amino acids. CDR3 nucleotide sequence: TGCAGCGTGTTACAGGGGAACTACGAGCAGTACTTC. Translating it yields CSVLQGNYEQYF.

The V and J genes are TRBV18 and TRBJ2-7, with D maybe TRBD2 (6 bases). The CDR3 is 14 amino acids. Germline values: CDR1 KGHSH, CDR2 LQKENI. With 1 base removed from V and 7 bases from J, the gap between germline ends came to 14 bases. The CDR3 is CASSPQEGLWEQYF. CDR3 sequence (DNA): TGTGCCAGCTCACCACAGGAGGGCCTATGGGAGCAGTACTTC. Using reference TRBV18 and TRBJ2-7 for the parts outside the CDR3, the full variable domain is NAGVMQNPRHLVRRRGQEARLRCSPMKGHSHVYWYRQLPEEGLKFMVYLQKENIIDESGMPKERFSAEFPKEGPSILRIQQVVRGDSAAYFCASSPQEGLWEQYFGPGTRLTVT.

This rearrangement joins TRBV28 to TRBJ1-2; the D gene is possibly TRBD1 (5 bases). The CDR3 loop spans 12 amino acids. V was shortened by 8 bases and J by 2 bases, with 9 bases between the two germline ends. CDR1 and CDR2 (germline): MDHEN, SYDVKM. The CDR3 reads CASLDSNYGYTF. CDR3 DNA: TGTGCCAGCCTAGACAGCAACTATGGCTACACCTTC.

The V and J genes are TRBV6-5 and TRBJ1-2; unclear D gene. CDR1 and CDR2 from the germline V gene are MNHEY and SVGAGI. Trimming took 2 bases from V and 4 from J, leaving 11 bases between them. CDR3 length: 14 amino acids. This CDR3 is CASSYKYSSYGYTF. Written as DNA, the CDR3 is TGTGCCAGCAGTTACAAGTACAGCTCCTATGGCTACACCTTC.

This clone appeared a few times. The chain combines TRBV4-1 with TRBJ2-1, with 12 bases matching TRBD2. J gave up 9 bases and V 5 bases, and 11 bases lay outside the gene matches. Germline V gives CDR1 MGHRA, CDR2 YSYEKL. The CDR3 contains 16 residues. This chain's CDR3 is CASSSERLAGGLEQFF. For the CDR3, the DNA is TGCGCCAGCAGCTCCGAGAGGCTAGCGGGGGGGCTTGAGCAGTTCTTC.

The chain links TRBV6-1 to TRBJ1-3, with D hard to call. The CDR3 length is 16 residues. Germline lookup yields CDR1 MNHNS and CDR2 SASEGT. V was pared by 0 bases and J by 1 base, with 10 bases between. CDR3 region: CASSEALRGSGNTIYF. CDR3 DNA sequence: TGTGCCAGCAGTGAAGCGCTTCGAGGGTCTGGAAACACCATATATTTT.

The CDR3 DNA reads as TGTGCCAGCAGTTACCCGACAGGGGGCGATGGCTACACCTTC. The encoded protein is CASSYPTGGDGYTF. The chain employs TRBV6-6 and TRBJ1-2; 10 nucleotides agree with TRBD1. The CDR3 runs to 14 residues. CDR1 MNHNY and CDR2 SVGAGI come from the germline V gene (reference sequence). Trimming took 2 bases from V and 6 from J; bases not matched to a gene: 3.

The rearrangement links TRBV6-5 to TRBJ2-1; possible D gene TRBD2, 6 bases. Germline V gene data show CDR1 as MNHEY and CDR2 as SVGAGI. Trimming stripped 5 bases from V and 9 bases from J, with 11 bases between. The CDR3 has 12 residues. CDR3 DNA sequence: TGTGCCAGCAGTCCTAGCGTGGGTGAGCAGTTCTTC. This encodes CASSPSVGEQFF.

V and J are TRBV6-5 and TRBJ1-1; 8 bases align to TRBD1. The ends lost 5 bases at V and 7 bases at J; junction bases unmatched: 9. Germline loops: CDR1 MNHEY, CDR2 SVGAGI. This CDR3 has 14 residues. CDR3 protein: CASSTRTGYNEAFF. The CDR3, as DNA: TGTGCCAGCAGTACCCGGACAGGGTATAATGAAGCTTTCTTT.

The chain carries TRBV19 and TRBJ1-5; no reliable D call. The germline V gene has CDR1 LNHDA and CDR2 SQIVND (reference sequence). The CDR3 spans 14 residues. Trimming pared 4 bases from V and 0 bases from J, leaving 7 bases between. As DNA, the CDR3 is TGTGCCAGTAGTACACAATATAGCAATCAGCCCCAGCATTTT. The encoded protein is CASSTQYSNQPQHF.

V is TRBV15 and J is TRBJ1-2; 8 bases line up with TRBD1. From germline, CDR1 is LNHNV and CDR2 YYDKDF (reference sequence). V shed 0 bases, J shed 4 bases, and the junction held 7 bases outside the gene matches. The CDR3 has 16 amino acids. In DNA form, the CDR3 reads TGTGCCACCAGCAGAGACGACAGGGGTTTCGGCTATGGCTACACCTTC. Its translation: CATSRDDRGFGYGYTF. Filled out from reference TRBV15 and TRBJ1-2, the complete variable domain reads DAMVIQNPRYQVTQFGKPVTLSCSQTLNHNVMYWYQQKSSQAPKLLFHYYDKDFNNEADTPDNFQSRRPNTSFCFLDIRSPGLGDTAMYLCATSRDDRGFGYGYTFGSGTRLTVV.

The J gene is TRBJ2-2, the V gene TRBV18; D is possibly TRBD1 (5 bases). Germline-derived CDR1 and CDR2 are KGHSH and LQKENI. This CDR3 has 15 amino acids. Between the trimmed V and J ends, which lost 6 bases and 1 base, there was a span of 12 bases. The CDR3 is CASSPDSLNTGELFF. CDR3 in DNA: TGTGCCAGCTCCCCTGACAGCTTGAACACCGGGGAGCTGTTTTTT.